These T cell receptor beta chains were read from a single sample in a study of tumor-infiltrating lymphocytes in primary liver carcinoma. From the multiplex PCR reads, TCRdb called clonotypes with MiXCR, one entry per CDR3 protein. In the table there are about 92,000 distinct CDR3 sequences, around 68% of which are singletons. Sequencing used tumor-adjacent normal liver tissue. The receptors come from a middle-aged man with primary liver carcinoma and hepatitis B virus infection. Both conserved end residues are part of each CDR3. The order of the fields is V gene, clone size, D gene, J gene, CDR3 DNA, CDR3 protein. The D gene is left open where the match is weak. Rows give clone size only sometimes, using once, few, many, or a class for an expanded clone.

v_call: TRBV12-3/TRBV12-4; clone_size: -; d_call: -; j_call: TRBJ2-1; cdr3_nt: TGTGCCAGCAGAAAACTAACGGGTGGGTACAATGAACAGTTCTTC; cdr3_aa: CASRKLTGGYNEQFF
v_call: TRBV11-2; clone_size: few; d_call: -; j_call: TRBJ2-7; cdr3_nt: TGTGCCAGCAGCTCAGGGGTTAGCGGTCGGGCCGAGCAGTACTTC; cdr3_aa: CASSSGVSGRAEQYF
v_call: TRBV7-8; clone_size: -; d_call: -; j_call: TRBJ2-3; cdr3_nt: TGTGCCAGCAGCTTAACCAGGGGGGCAGGTACGCAGTATTTT; cdr3_aa: CASSLTRGAGTQYF
v_call: TRBV14; clone_size: many; d_call: -; j_call: TRBJ2-1; cdr3_nt: TGTGCCAGCAGCCATAAGTCCTACAATGAGCAGTTCTTC; cdr3_aa: CASSHKSYNEQFF
v_call: TRBV7-9; clone_size: -; d_call: -; j_call: TRBJ2-3; cdr3_nt: TGTGCCAGCAGCCGGGACAGCACAGATACGCAGTATTTT; cdr3_aa: CASSRDSTDTQYF
v_call: TRBV6-4; clone_size: -; d_call: -; j_call: TRBJ2-3; cdr3_nt: TGTGCCAGCAGTGCAGGGGATACGCAGTATTTT; cdr3_aa: CASSAGDTQYF
v_call: TRBV6-5; clone_size: many; d_call: -; j_call: TRBJ2-7; cdr3_nt: TGTGCCAGCAGACCTCAAGGGTCCCTCACCTACGAGCAGTACTTC; cdr3_aa: CASRPQGSLTYEQYF
v_call: TRBV6-6; clone_size: -; d_call: -; j_call: TRBJ2-3; cdr3_nt: TGTGCCAACAGTCCAAACAGAGATACGCAGTATTTT; cdr3_aa: CANSPNRDTQYF
v_call: TRBV30; clone_size: -; d_call: -; j_call: TRBJ1-2; cdr3_nt: TGTGCCTCAAAGAATAGGAGCTATGGCTACACCTTC; cdr3_aa: CASKNRSYGYTF
v_call: TRBV5-5; clone_size: many; d_call: -; j_call: TRBJ1-2; cdr3_nt: TGTGCCAGCAGCCCCTGGTCTCTTCTTAGGGACGGCTACACCTTC; cdr3_aa: CASSPWSLLRDGYTF
v_call: TRBV11-2; clone_size: -; d_call: -; j_call: TRBJ2-5; cdr3_nt: TGTGCCAGCAGCTTATTAGCCCAAGAGACCCAGTACTTC; cdr3_aa: CASSLLAQETQYF
v_call: TRBV28; clone_size: -; d_call: TRBD2; j_call: TRBJ2-5; cdr3_nt: TGTGCCAGCGGAGTAACTAGCGGGAGGGGTCGGAGGCAAGAGACCCAGTACTTC; cdr3_aa: CASGVTSGRGRRQETQYF
v_call: TRBV29-1; clone_size: -; d_call: -; j_call: TRBJ1-2; cdr3_nt: TGCAGCGAGCGCCCATCGGGACAAATCTATGGCTACACCTTC; cdr3_aa: CSERPSGQIYGYTF
v_call: TRBV12-3/TRBV12-4; clone_size: many; d_call: TRBD2; j_call: TRBJ2-1; cdr3_nt: TGTGCCAGCAGTTTATCGGCTAGCGGGGGACTCAATGAGCAGTTCTTC; cdr3_aa: CASSLSASGGLNEQFF
v_call: TRBV11-2; clone_size: -; d_call: TRBD2; j_call: TRBJ2-5; cdr3_nt: TGTGTCAGCGGGGGGGGGGACATAGAGACCCAGTACTTC; cdr3_aa: CVSGGGDIETQYF
v_call: TRBV11-2; clone_size: -; d_call: TRBD2; j_call: TRBJ2-1; cdr3_nt: TGTGCCAGCAGCATGCTAGCGGGGTCGAGGGGTGAGCAGTTCTTC; cdr3_aa: CASSMLAGSRGEQFF
v_call: TRBV19; clone_size: -; d_call: TRBD1; j_call: TRBJ2-2; cdr3_nt: TGTGCCAGTAGTACCGGGACAGGCGGGGAGCTGTTTTTT; cdr3_aa: CASSTGTGGELFF
v_call: TRBV11-2; clone_size: medium-sized; d_call: -; j_call: TRBJ2-3; cdr3_nt: TGTGCCAGCAGCCCGGGCTCCCCGTCAGATACGCAGTATTTT; cdr3_aa: CASSPGSPSDTQYF
v_call: TRBV7-3; clone_size: -; d_call: -; j_call: TRBJ2-3; cdr3_nt: TGTGCCAGCAGCTTAATCGGGAGAGATACGCAGTATTTT; cdr3_aa: CASSLIGRDTQYF
v_call: TRBV6-1; clone_size: -; d_call: -; j_call: TRBJ2-7; cdr3_nt: TGTGCCAGCAGGGAGGGGAGGAGAGATGACATGCAGTACTTC; cdr3_aa: CASREGRRDDMQYF
v_call: TRBV11-1; clone_size: medium-sized; d_call: -; j_call: TRBJ2-7; cdr3_nt: TGTGCCAGCAGCTTAGAGGCGACCGTGTCCTACGAGCAGTACTTC; cdr3_aa: CASSLEATVSYEQYF
v_call: TRBV30; clone_size: -; d_call: -; j_call: TRBJ2-3; cdr3_nt: TGTGCCTGGACCCGGGACCCAGTGAACGATCTCTTAAGGGCAGATACGCAGTATTTT; cdr3_aa: CAWTRDPVNDLLRADTQYF
v_call: TRBV6-1; clone_size: many; d_call: TRBD1; j_call: TRBJ2-7; cdr3_nt: TGTGCCACCGGATTACAGGGGGCTTCCAACGAGCAGTACTTC; cdr3_aa: CATGLQGASNEQYF
v_call: TRBV6-5; clone_size: -; d_call: -; j_call: TRBJ2-5; cdr3_nt: TGTGCCAGCAGTTACGGGAGCACGCAAGAGACCCGGTACTTC; cdr3_aa: CASSYGSTQETRYF
v_call: TRBV5-1; clone_size: -; d_call: -; j_call: TRBJ2-7; cdr3_nt: TGCGCCAGCAGCCCTACCCGGGATTCGTCCGAGCATTACTTC; cdr3_aa: CASSPTRDSSEHYF
v_call: TRBV7-7; clone_size: many; d_call: TRBD1; j_call: TRBJ2-3; cdr3_nt: TGTGCCAGCAGTCCGCGACAGGGGGCAGATACGCAGTATTTT; cdr3_aa: CASSPRQGADTQYF
v_call: TRBV14; clone_size: -; d_call: -; j_call: TRBJ2-7; cdr3_nt: TGTGCCAGCAGCCAAGGTTTGGGGACCGGGACGGCATCCTACGAGCAGTACTTC; cdr3_aa: CASSQGLGTGTASYEQYF
v_call: TRBV5-5; clone_size: -; d_call: -; j_call: TRBJ2-3; cdr3_nt: TGTGCCAGCATCACAAACCGAAGAGCCCCGTTAACAGATACGCAGTATTTT; cdr3_aa: CASITNRRAPLTDTQYF
v_call: TRBV29-1; clone_size: many; d_call: -; j_call: TRBJ2-2; cdr3_nt: TGCAGCGTTGATGGCGTATCGAACACCGGGGAGCTGTTTTTT; cdr3_aa: CSVDGVSNTGELFF
v_call: TRBV11-2; clone_size: -; d_call: -; j_call: TRBJ1-2; cdr3_nt: TGTGCTAGCAGCGCCCCGGTTGCTAACTATGACTACACCTTC; cdr3_aa: CASSAPVANYDYTF
v_call: TRBV11-2; clone_size: -; d_call: -; j_call: TRBJ1-6; cdr3_nt: TGTGCCAGCAGCTCAAGGAGGGGGAACACTAATTCACCCCTCTACTTT; cdr3_aa: CASSSRRGNTNSPLYF
v_call: TRBV28; clone_size: -; d_call: -; j_call: TRBJ2-3; cdr3_nt: TGTGCCAGCAGTTTTACGTCTTTTAGGGCAGATACGCAGTATTTT; cdr3_aa: CASSFTSFRADTQYF
v_call: TRBV5-1; clone_size: -; d_call: -; j_call: TRBJ2-2; cdr3_nt: TGCGCCAGTTCAAATGTGGTGGCCGGGGAGCTGTTTTTT; cdr3_aa: CASSNVVAGELFF
v_call: TRBV11-2; clone_size: -; d_call: -; j_call: TRBJ2-2; cdr3_nt: TGTACCAGCAGCTTCGGATCGAATACCGGGGAGCTGTTTTTT; cdr3_aa: CTSSFGSNTGELFF
v_call: TRBV6-1; clone_size: -; d_call: TRBD1; j_call: TRBJ2-2; cdr3_nt: TGTGCCAGCACATCCGGGACAGGGATGACCGGGAAGCTGTTTTTT; cdr3_aa: CASTSGTGMTGKLFF
v_call: TRBV29-1; clone_size: once; d_call: -; j_call: TRBJ2-2; cdr3_nt: TGCAGCGTTACGGAACAGAGGGCCGGGGAGCTGTTTTTT; cdr3_aa: CSVTEQRAGELFF
v_call: TRBV6-6; clone_size: medium-sized; d_call: -; j_call: TRBJ1-6; cdr3_nt: TGTGCCAGCAGTTACTTTCTCCGGGCCCCGAGGTGGAATTCACCCCTCCACTTT; cdr3_aa: CASSYFLRAPRWNSPLHF
v_call: TRBV11-2; clone_size: -; d_call: -; j_call: TRBJ2-1; cdr3_nt: TGTGCCAGTAGTTCAGCGGGCTCTGGGAATGAGCAGTTATTC; cdr3_aa: CASSSAGSGNEQLF
v_call: TRBV11-3; clone_size: -; d_call: -; j_call: TRBJ2-1; cdr3_nt: TGTGCCAGCAGCTTAGGCGTGCCGGGAGTCCCCCACAATGAGCAGTTCTTT; cdr3_aa: CASSLGVPGVPHNEQFF
v_call: TRBV20-1; clone_size: -; d_call: TRBD1; j_call: TRBJ2-4; cdr3_nt: TGCAGTGCACCAGGACAGGGTATTTTCATTCAGTACTTC; cdr3_aa: CSAPGQGIFIQYF
v_call: TRBV5-5; clone_size: -; d_call: -; j_call: TRBJ2-3; cdr3_nt: TGTGCCAGCAGCTTGGAGACAGATATGCAGTATTTT; cdr3_aa: CASSLETDMQYF
v_call: TRBV11-2; clone_size: -; d_call: TRBD2; j_call: TRBJ2-3; cdr3_nt: TGTGTCAGTGAGGACGGGGGGAGAAGACTCACAGATGCGCAGTATTTT; cdr3_aa: CVSEDGGRRLTDAQYF
v_call: TRBV4-1; clone_size: many; d_call: -; j_call: TRBJ2-1; cdr3_nt: TGCGCCAGCAGCCAAGATACCGCCTCGTATTACAATGAGCAGTTCTTC; cdr3_aa: CASSQDTASYYNEQFF
v_call: TRBV10-3; clone_size: -; d_call: TRBD1; j_call: TRBJ2-3; cdr3_nt: TGTGCCATCAGACGCACTACCGGACAGGGGGCAGGGGATAGGCAGTATTTT; cdr3_aa: CAIRRTTGQGAGDRQYF
v_call: TRBV4-1; clone_size: -; d_call: -; j_call: TRBJ2-1; cdr3_nt: TGCACCAGCAGTCAGGAAAACAATGAGCAGTTCTTC; cdr3_aa: CTSSQENNEQFF
v_call: TRBV5-4; clone_size: -; d_call: -; j_call: TRBJ2-3; cdr3_nt: TGTGCCAGCAGCGCTGGGGGCACAGATACGCAGTATTTT; cdr3_aa: CASSAGGTDTQYF
v_call: TRBV6-1; clone_size: -; d_call: TRBD2; j_call: TRBJ2-3; cdr3_nt: TGTGTCAGCAGTCAATTAGCGGGTTTAACCACGGATACGCACTATTTT; cdr3_aa: CVSSQLAGLTTDTHYF
v_call: TRBV10-3; clone_size: -; d_call: -; j_call: TRBJ2-6; cdr3_nt: TGTGCCATCAGTGGCAGTACTTCTGGGGCTAACGTCCTGAATTTC; cdr3_aa: CAISGSTSGANVLNF
v_call: TRBV11-2; clone_size: -; d_call: -; j_call: TRBJ2-1; cdr3_nt: TGTGCCAGCAGCCCCTCCCAGTTCTACAATGAGCAGTTCTTC; cdr3_aa: CASSPSQFYNEQFF
v_call: TRBV6-1; clone_size: -; d_call: TRBD2; j_call: TRBJ2-3; cdr3_nt: TGTGCCAGCTGGGGGGGGCTAGCGGGAGTTACAGATACGCAGTATTTT; cdr3_aa: CASWGGLAGVTDTQYF
v_call: TRBV11-2; clone_size: -; d_call: -; j_call: TRBJ2-7; cdr3_nt: TGTGCCAGCAGCTTAGAGTCAGGTAACTACAAGCAGTACTTC; cdr3_aa: CASSLESGNYKQYF
v_call: TRBV29-1; clone_size: many; d_call: -; j_call: TRBJ2-5; cdr3_nt: TGCAGCGTTGTTGGGGGAGAGCAAGAGACCCAGTACTTC; cdr3_aa: CSVVGGEQETQYF
v_call: TRBV6-6; clone_size: -; d_call: TRBD2; j_call: TRBJ2-1; cdr3_nt: TGTGCCAGCAGCGGGCCGACTAGCCTCTCCTATAATGAGCAGTTCTTC; cdr3_aa: CASSGPTSLSYNEQFF
v_call: TRBV4-1; clone_size: -; d_call: -; j_call: TRBJ1-1; cdr3_nt: TGCGTCAGCAACCAAAACCCCTCGAGGGCCTGGAACACTGAAGCTTTCTTT; cdr3_aa: CVSNQNPSRAWNTEAFF
v_call: TRBV12-3/TRBV12-4; clone_size: many; d_call: TRBD1; j_call: TRBJ2-7; cdr3_nt: TGTGCCAGCAGTTCGGGACAGGGTTACGAGCAGTACTTC; cdr3_aa: CASSSGQGYEQYF
v_call: TRBV5-1; clone_size: -; d_call: -; j_call: TRBJ2-1; cdr3_nt: TGCGCCAGCAGTCCCACTGGGGCAGTAAACAGTGAGCAGTTCTTC; cdr3_aa: CASSPTGAVNSEQFF
v_call: TRBV6-1; clone_size: many; d_call: -; j_call: TRBJ2-5; cdr3_nt: TGTGCCAGCAGTGAAGCAAGGACTTCCCAGGGAGAGACCCAGTACTTC; cdr3_aa: CASSEARTSQGETQYF
v_call: TRBV11-2; clone_size: -; d_call: -; j_call: TRBJ2-7; cdr3_nt: TGTACCAGCAGCTTAGCCTTCGGGGCACCCAGCTCCTACGAGCAGTACTTC; cdr3_aa: CTSSLAFGAPSSYEQYF
v_call: TRBV12-3/TRBV12-4; clone_size: -; d_call: -; j_call: TRBJ2-1; cdr3_nt: TGTACCAGCAGCCGGTACAACAATGAGCGGTTCTTC; cdr3_aa: CTSSRYNNERFF